This T cell receptor (beta chain) came from a study of T cell repertoires in cytomegalovirus infection. The wider study: Carrying CMV and the relevant HLA type showed in public TCR beta signatures. Study-level results: Dominating the ex vivo response were TCR beta clonotypes that were CMV-specific and HLA-C-restricted. Identification of carriers of CMV plus the relevant HLA was achieved through cumulative public TCR beta family frequency.

TCRdb called the reads again in MiXCR, with one record for every CDR3 protein. The data show 230,000 or so distinct CDR3 sequences, with more than 15% seen just once and roughly 50% held by the top ten. Ten or more counts support this clonotype. Antigen: not known. The germline gives CDR1 SGHTA, CDR2 FQGNSA. The CDR3 is 15 residues long. V dropped 3 bases and J dropped 2; count of bases not matched to a gene: 6. What was sequenced was CD8+ T cells from PBMCs. The source of this sequence is a human donor in good health (CMV status not recorded). Some clones in this sample may be carry-over from other donors' samples. The genes are TRBV7-2 and TRBJ1-1, with TRBD1 matching over 7 bases. CDR3 loop: CASSFRDSENTEAFF. The CDR3 region has the DNA TGTGCCAGCAGCTTCCGGGACAGCGAAAACACTGAAGCTTTCTTT.